This record concerns one T cell receptor beta chain sequence. The authors' processing: Quantification of nucleated cells was approximated via reference gene primer amplification. Clones were read by immunoSEQ multiplex PCR, and TCRdb kept only the in-frame ones, dropping some. Clone size and V and J calls were adopted from that table, with D and trimming inferred from the DNA. The data show 450,000 or so clones, with roughly 90% seen just once and 0.7% to 0.85% held by the top ten. The V end lost 1 base, the J end lost 3 bases, and 10 bases lay between the germline ends. CDR1 and CDR2 (germline): SGHTA, FQGNSA. CDR3 size: 14 residues. The sample belongs to a study of blood T cell repertoires in COVID-19. Study at large: Acute and convalescent COVID-19 specimens originated in the United States, Italy and Spain. PBMCs, B-cell-depleted T cells, or T cells were the source of the cDNA or gDNA that made up the material.

The specimen sequenced was peripheral blood. The sequence came from a man between 18 and 35 years old with COVID-19, enrolled during active disease. The V gene is TRBV7-2, the J gene TRBJ2-7; D possibly corresponds to TRBD2 (5 bases). The CDR3 reads CASSLEVRDYEQYF. CDR3 in DNA: TGTGCCAGCAGCTTAGAGGTACGGGACTACGAGCAGTACTTC.